These 10 T cell receptor beta chains were all obtained from the same sample, sequenced in a study of blood T cells in healthy people across ages. Alongside a J-beta primer mix, a sample-barcoded 5' primer served in a second PCR lasting about 6 to 11 cycles. TCRdb called the 5' RACE reads again in MiXCR, with one record for every CDR3 protein. The data show about 1,500,000 distinct CDR3 sequences, with 28% seen just once and roughly 8.2% held by the top ten. Sequenced input: blood. These receptors all stem from a woman in her 30s in good health.

This sequence joins TRBV4-1 and TRBJ2-1; no reliable D call. V was cut by 1 base and J by 1 base, with 17 bases left in between. Germline V gives CDR1 MGHRA, CDR2 YSYEKL. The length of the CDR3 is 18 residues. CDR3 nucleotide sequence: TGCGCCAGCAGCCAAGTAACCTCGCGCAATGAGTCCTACAATGAGCAGTTCTTC. Residues: CASSQVTSRNESYNEQFF.

This clonotype was seen at least ten times. The V call is TRBV5-6, the J call TRBJ1-6, with 7 bases aligning to TRBD1. Germline values: CDR1 SGHDT, CDR2 YYEEEE. This CDR3 has 16 amino acids. The V segment lost 4 bases and the J segment 7 bases; nucleotides outside the gene matches: 11. The CDR3 DNA reads TGTGCCAGCAGCCCAGATACAGGGGCCCTAAATTCACCCCTCCACTTT. Protein sequence: CASSPDTGALNSPLHF.

This chain connects TRBV10-3 to TRBJ2-1; D might be TRBD1 (5 bases). Trimming removed 0 bases at V and 9 bases at J, with 15 bases between. CDR3 length: 15 amino acids. Per germline, CDR1 ENHRY and CDR2 SYGVKD. The CDR3 spells CAISESGELRGEQFF. As DNA, the CDR3 is TGTGCCATCAGTGAGTCTGGTGAGCTTAGGGGTGAGCAGTTCTTC.

Ten or more counts support this clonotype. The V call is TRBV5-1, the J call TRBJ2-7, with D unclear. The length of the CDR3 is 14 residues. Germline loops: CDR1 SGHRS, CDR2 YFSETQ. The V gene lost 4 bases and the J gene lost 3 bases, with 14 bases spanning the gap. The CDR3 is CASSPGLDLYEQYF. The CDR3 bases are TGCGCCAGCAGCCCAGGCCTGGACCTCTACGAGCAGTACTTC.

This chain joins TRBV7-2 and TRBJ2-7, with D possibly matching TRBD1 (5 bases). CDR1 is SGHTA and CDR2 is FQGNSA in the germline V gene. The CDR3 runs 15 residues. The V gene lost 1 base and the J gene lost 0 bases, with 10 bases spanning the gap. CDR3 region: CASSLGQYFSYEQYF. The CDR3 DNA reads TGTGCCAGCAGCTTAGGACAGTATTTCTCCTACGAGCAGTACTTC.

Remarks on this clonotype: A junction end diverges from the germline sequence, so it may reflect a read error. The chain combines TRBV10-2 with TRBJ1-4, with a tentative D call TRBD1 (5 bases). Looked up from germline, CDR1 is WSHSY and CDR2 is SAAADI. CDR3 size: 15 residues. CDR3: CASSGGDEFNEELFF. CDR3 nucleotides: TGCGCCAGCTCGGGTGGGGACGAGTTTAATGAAGAACTGTTTTTT.

In its sample, this clonotype was seen many times. The chain uses TRBV7-2 and TRBJ2-3, with D possibly matching TRBD2 (6 bases). V dropped 5 bases and J dropped 6 bases, with 9 bases sitting between them. Germline values: CDR1 SGHTA, CDR2 FQGNSA. CDR3 size: 12 residues. The CDR3 DNA reads TGTGCCAGCAGCCTACTAGCCGATACGCAGTATTTT. Residues: CASSLLADTQYF.

The rearrangement links TRBV6-1 to TRBJ1-1; D possibly corresponds to TRBD1 (5 bases). Germline V gives CDR1 MNHNS, CDR2 SASEGT. V was trimmed by 2 bases and J by 4 bases, leaving 14 bases between them. The CDR3 totals 15 residues. The CDR3 here is CASSELPGRGTEAFF. The CDR3 DNA is TGTGCCAGCAGTGAATTGCCGGGAAGGGGCACTGAAGCTTTCTTT.

The V gene is TRBV7-2, the J gene TRBJ2-3; D is unclear. Trimming pared 5 bases from V and 5 bases from J, leaving 11 bases between. Germline V gene sequence: CDR1 SGHTA, CDR2 FQGNSA. This CDR3 region has 13 residues. CDR3 DNA sequence: TGTGCCAGCAGCATCAGAGATGTAGATACGCAGTATTTT. Protein: CASSIRDVDTQYF.

The V and J genes are TRBV5-6 and TRBJ1-1; D possibly corresponds to TRBD1 (5 bases). The CDR3 sequence is 14 residues long. V lost 5 bases, J lost 8 bases, and 19 bases lay in between. CDR1 is SGHDT and CDR2 is YYEEEE in the germline V gene. CDR3 region: CASRGRGRAGEAFF. The CDR3 DNA reads TGTGCCAGCAGGGGGAGGGGTCGCGCCGGAGAAGCTTTCTTT.